The clone carrying this TCR beta chain has a count of ten or more. No antigen is known for it. The sample belongs to a study of early T cells in non-severe SARS-CoV-2 infection. About the study: Unsorted whole-blood RNA was sequenced in bulk, leaving chains unpaired. General study results and limits: The VDJdb matching leaned toward anti-spike CD8 responses and overlooked private and CD4 specificities.

Trimming at V came to 10 bases and at J to 4 bases, leaving 14 bases not matched to a gene. The CDR3 runs to 15 residues. Germline CDR1 SEHNR, CDR2 FQNEAQ (reference sequence). The library protocol tagged individual cDNA molecules with unique molecular identifiers. TCRdb itself ran the 5' RACE reads through MiXCR, one entry per CDR3 protein. The sample has about 67,000 distinct CDR3 sequences, around 10% seen once. This clonotype originated in an adult who was a healthcare worker with PCR-confirmed SARS-CoV-2 infection or an uninfected control (not recorded which). The source material was whole blood. The rearrangement links TRBV7-9 to TRBJ2-3; 7 nucleotides agree with TRBD2. The DNA of the CDR3 is TGTGCCACCTTTTCTAGCGGACCCCTCCCAGATACGCAGTATTTT. It is translated as CATFSSGPLPDTQYF.